The next 8 T cell receptor beta chains were all read from a single sample in a study of cytomegalovirus exposure and HLA in healthy donors. The PCR used 60 Vbeta and 13 Jbeta primers. Profiled with immunoSEQ multiplex PCR; TCRdb holds only in-frame clones, not every one. The sample includes roughly 100,000 clones. The sequenced sample was PBMCs. The receptor source for this set is a man aged 35 to 55 in good health and CMV-seronegative.

The chain has TRBV5-6 and TRBJ2-1, with D unresolved. Between the trimmed V and J ends, which lost 0 bases and 0 bases, there was a span of 10 bases. The CDR3 runs to 16 residues. The germline V gene has CDR1 SGHDT and CDR2 YYEEEE. The CDR3 bases are TGTGCCAGCAGCTTGGGATTAGCAGCCTCCTACAATGAGCAGTTCTTC. Translation: CASSLGLAASYNEQFF.

The chain joins TRBV9 to TRBJ2-7; no firm D call. This CDR3 region has 14 residues. From germline, CDR1 is SGDLS and CDR2 YYNGEE. Trimming took 0 bases from V and 3 from J, leaving 10 bases between them. The CDR3 sequence: CASSVAPQNYEQYF. CDR3 nucleotide sequence: TGTGCCAGCAGCGTAGCCCCACAGAACTACGAGCAGTACTTC. Full variable domain (remainder filled in from reference TRBV9 and TRBJ2-7): DSGVTQTPKHLITATGQRVTLRCSPRSGDLSVYWYQQSLDQGLQFLIQYYNGEERAKGNILERFSAQQFPDLHSELNLSSLELGDSALYFCASSVAPQNYEQYFGPGTRLTVT.

The J gene is TRBJ1-2, the V gene TRBV6-1; D gene uncertain. The CDR3 is 13 amino acids. CDR1 MNHNS and CDR2 SASEGT come from the germline V gene. The ends were cut back, 1 base at V and 5 bases at J, with 8 bases in the middle. The CDR3 reads CASSEGRRYGYTF. CDR3 in DNA: TGTGCCAGCAGTGAAGGCAGAAGATATGGCTACACCTTC.

The gene calls are TRBV14 and TRBJ2-6, with D possibly TRBD1 on 5 matching bases. This CDR3 has 15 residues. The germline CDR1 and CDR2 sequences are SGHDN and FVKESK. Between the trimmed V and J ends, which lost 3 bases and 2 bases, there was a span of 8 bases. This CDR3 reads CASSHLGAGANVLTF. In nucleotides, the CDR3 is TGTGCCAGCAGCCATCTAGGGGCTGGGGCCAACGTCCTGACTTTC.

V usage is TRBV7-6 and J usage is TRBJ1-4; D may be TRBD1 (5 bases). V was shortened by 1 base and J by 3 bases, with 9 bases between the two germline ends. CDR3 length: 15 residues. Germline V gene data show CDR1 as SGHVS and CDR2 as FNYEAQ. CDR3 sequence: CASSLVAGPNEKLFF. CDR3 sequence (DNA): TGTGCCAGCAGCTTAGTAGCGGGGCCTAATGAAAAACTGTTTTTT.

The chain joins TRBV6-4 to TRBJ2-1; 7 nucleotides line up with TRBD1. V gave up 2 bases and J gave up 10 bases; unmatched junction bases: 5. The CDR3 runs to 13 residues. Germline V lookup: CDR1 MRHNA, CDR2 SNTAGT. The chain's CDR3 is CASSDNRGGEQFF. The CDR3 nucleotides are TGTGCCAGCAGTGACAACAGGGGCGGGGAGCAGTTCTTC.

The chain employs TRBV4-2 and TRBJ1-1; a weak D match, TRBD1 (6 bases). With 1 base removed from V and 4 bases from J, the gap between germline ends came to 16 bases. CDR3 length: 16 residues. Germline V lookup: CDR1 LGHNA, CDR2 YNFKEQ. In DNA, the CDR3 is TGTGCCAGCAGCCAAGTTTCGTTGGGGGCCGGCACTGAAGCTTTCTTT. Amino acids: CASSQVSLGAGTEAFF.

The V gene is TRBV19, the J gene TRBJ1-1; no reliable D call. CDR3 length: 13 residues. Looked up from germline, CDR1 is LNHDA and CDR2 is SQIVND (reference sequence). Trimming stripped 5 bases from V and 5 bases from J, with 12 bases between. The CDR3 bases are TGTGCCAGTAGTGTCGGAGGGAGGACTGAAGCTTTCTTT. Translated: CASSVGGRTEAFF.